A single sample is the source of the 32 T cell receptor beta chains below, sequenced in a study of regulatory T cells in long-lasting Graves disease. Time point of the sample: persistent/refractory GD, antithyroid drugs over 5 years with positive TRAb. Making the TCR library involved RNA that had been extracted from PBMCs. Construction of TCR beta libraries relied on iRepertoire HTBI primers and on Arm-PCR targeting CDR3 regions. TCRdb re-derived calls from the multiplex PCR reads in MiXCR, one entry per CDR3 protein. The repertoire holds some 470,000 distinct CDR3 sequences, with 20% to 25% as singletons. The material sequenced was peripheral blood mononuclear cells (PBMCs), taken when the disease was refractory, from a patient treated with antithyroid drugs. The origin of the receptors is a female donor with Graves disease.

The chain recombines TRBV15 with TRBJ2-2, with 7 bases matching TRBD1. Losses at the gene ends were 0 bases for V and 4 bases for J; bases not matched to a gene: 2. CDR3 length equals 15 residues. CDR1 and CDR2 (germline): LNHNV, YYDKDF (reference sequence). The CDR3 sequence: CATSRDRGSTGELFF. For the CDR3, the DNA is TGTGCCACCAGCAGAGACAGGGGGAGCACCGGGGAGCTGTTTTTT.

This clonotype was found many times. This rearrangement joins TRBV28 to TRBJ2-7, with 7 bases that match TRBD1. V lost 10 bases to trimming and J lost 0 bases; unmatched junction nucleotides: 9. Germline assignment: CDR1 MDHEN and CDR2 SYDVKM. This CDR3 has 14 residues. In DNA, the CDR3 is TGTGCCATCGAGGGGGCAGGGGCCTCCTACGAGCAGTACTTC. It translates to CAIEGAGASYEQYF.

This chain connects TRBV30 to TRBJ1-2; the D gene is possibly TRBD1 (6 bases). The CDR3 contains 11 residues. Trimming removed 3 bases at V and 8 bases at J, with 10 bases between. Per the germline V gene, CDR1 is GTSNPN and CDR2 is SVGIG (reference sequence). The CDR3 here is CAWRVRGGYTF. CDR3 sequence (DNA): TGTGCCTGGAGAGTCAGGGGCGGCTACACCTTC.

This clonotype was counted a few times. The V gene is TRBV6-1, the J gene TRBJ2-7; D is unresolved. V lost 5 bases, J lost 7 bases, and 18 bases lay in between. The germline CDR1 and CDR2 sequences are MNHNS and SASEGT. CDR3 length equals 14 residues. The DNA for the CDR3 is TGTGCCAGCAGTAGTCGACAAGGGCGTCGAGAGCAGTACTTC. It codes for CASSSRQGRREQYF.

This clonotype was seen at least ten times. The genes are TRBV20-1 and TRBJ2-5; TRBD2 agrees at 11 bases. The CDR3 loop spans 18 amino acids. CDR1 is DFQATT, CDR2 SNEGSKA, per germline (reference sequence). Trimming removed 0 bases from V and 5 bases from J; junction bases left unmatched: 14. CDR3 DNA: TGCAGTGCTAGAGATATGTCCGGGACTAGCGGCTATCGGGAGACCCAGTACTTC. Its protein is CSARDMSGTSGYRETQYF.

This chain joins TRBV19 and TRBJ1-1, with D hard to call. The CDR3 length is 13 residues. Germline lookup yields CDR1 LNHDA and CDR2 SQIVND (reference sequence). Between the trimmed V and J ends, which lost 7 bases and 4 bases, there was a span of 13 bases. CDR3 protein: CASTLRGSTEAFF. CDR3 DNA sequence: TGTGCCAGTACCCTGCGCGGGAGCACTGAAGCTTTCTTT.

The CDR3 DNA follows: TGTGCCAGCAGTCACGGGCCCTTCGTGGGGGAAAAAAACATTCAGTACTTC. This codes for CASSHGPFVGEKNIQYF. This chain links TRBV2 with TRBJ2-4; the D call may be TRBD1 or TRBD2 (5 bases each). Looked up from germline, CDR1 is SNHLY and CDR2 is FYNNEI. The CDR3 runs 17 residues. With 5 bases removed from V and 4 bases from J, the gap between germline ends came to 21 bases. The complete variable domain, with remaining parts taken from reference TRBV2 and TRBJ2-4, reads EPEVTQTPSHQVTQMGQEVILRCVPISNHLYFYWYRQILGQKVEFLVSFYNNEISEKSEIFDDQFSVERPDGSNFTLKIRSTKLEDSAMYFCASSHGPFVGEKNIQYFGAGTRLSVL.

This clonotype was found many times. V is TRBV28 and J is TRBJ1-2, with 8 positions matching TRBD1. The V and J ends lost 5 bases and 4 bases, in that order; junction bases with no gene match: 6. There are 14 residues in the CDR3. Germline V CDR1 and CDR2: MDHEN, SYDVKM. CDR3 region: CASSPTGEIYGYTF. The CDR3 DNA follows: TGTGCCAGCAGTCCGACAGGGGAAATCTATGGCTACACCTTC.

This chain links TRBV5-4 with TRBJ1-2; D possibly corresponds to TRBD1 (6 bases). CDR1 is SGHNT, CDR2 YYREEE, per germline (reference sequence). CDR3 length: 19 residues. V lost 2 bases to trimming and J lost 0 bases, with 23 bases between them. DNA of the CDR3: TGTGCCAGCAGCTTAACGGACAGTAGACACGACCCCACTAACTATGGCTACACCTTC. This encodes CASSLTDSRHDPTNYGYTF.

Regarding this clonotype: A clone one base away is much larger, so this may be a read error. In this CDR3 the conserved last residue, phenylalanine or tryptophan, is missing, so a read error is likely. The chain recombines TRBV29-1 with TRBJ2-7; no definite D call. With 7 bases removed from V and 1 base from J, the gap between germline ends came to 11 bases. CDR3 length: 12 amino acids. Germline V gene data show CDR1 as SQVTM and CDR2 as ANQGSEA. The CDR3 region is CSGLVGSYEQYY. CDR3 DNA sequence: TGCAGCGGCCTAGTGGGTTCCTACGAGCAGTACTAC.

This clonotype appeared a few times. The chain recombines TRBV5-6 with TRBJ2-7, with 12 bases aligning to TRBD2. Unmatched junction bases numbered 12, after V lost 4 bases and J lost 4 bases. Germline CDR1 is SGHDT and CDR2 is YYEEEE. This CDR3 has 17 amino acids. The CDR3 nucleotides are TGTGCCAGCAGCATCGGACTAGCGGGGCAGTGGGCTTACGAGCAGTACTTC. Its protein product is CASSIGLAGQWAYEQYF.

The chain is built from TRBV6-1 and TRBJ2-7; 7 nucleotides align to TRBD1. The CDR3 is 14 amino acids. V was pared by 7 bases and J by 6 bases, with 12 bases of the junction left unmatched. Germline V gene data show CDR1 as MNHNS and CDR2 as SASEGT. The CDR3 sequence is CASTIDRARVEQYF. For the CDR3, the DNA is TGTGCCAGCACCATCGACAGGGCACGGGTCGAGCAGTACTTC.

This clonotype was detected many times. V gene TRBV27 combines with J gene TRBJ2-7; the match to TRBD1 covers 8 bases. Trimming at V came to 6 bases and at J to 4 bases, leaving 11 bases not matched to a gene. The CDR3 length is 15 residues. In germline, CDR1 is MNHEY, CDR2 SMNVEV (reference sequence). The CDR3, as DNA: TGTGCCAGCAGATCAGGACAGGGTGGCTTTTACGAGCAGTACTTC. Residues: CASRSGQGGFYEQYF.

This clonotype was seen more than once but under ten times. The rearrangement uses TRBV6-1 and TRBJ1-1; the D gene is possibly TRBD1 (6 bases). V lost 5 bases, J lost 4 bases, and 14 bases lay in between. This CDR3 has 14 residues. Germline V gene data show CDR1 as MNHNS and CDR2 as SASEGT. The CDR3 DNA sequence: TGTGCCAGCAGTATCACAGGGCTCTCCACTGAAGCTTTCTTT. Its translation is CASSITGLSTEAFF.

This clonotype was found a few times. CDR3 nucleotide sequence: TGTGCCAGCAGCGAATCCGCAGGGGGATTGAAAAACACCATATATTTT. Translating gives CASSESAGGLKNTIYF. The chain carries TRBV12-3 or TRBV12-4 and TRBJ1-3; 7 bases agree with TRBD1. The CDR3 is 16 amino acids. The trim removed 6 bases at V and 6 bases at J, leaving 14 bases unmatched.

The table lists this clonotype with a few counts. This sequence joins TRBV24-1 and TRBJ1-1, with D possibly matching TRBD1 (5 bases). The CDR3 has 12 residues. In germline, CDR1 is KGHDR, CDR2 SFDVKD. V lost 3 bases and J lost 9, with 10 bases in between. The CDR3 is CATSDPDTKAFF. CDR3 DNA sequence: TGTGCCACCAGTGATCCGGACACCAAAGCTTTCTTT.

This clonotype was counted only a few times. The CDR3 coding sequence is TGCAGCGGGAGAGGGGGGGTGGATGGCTACACCTTC. Translating it yields CSGRGGVDGYTF. The chain links TRBV29-1 to TRBJ1-2; D is perhaps TRBD1 (6 bases). The CDR3 totals 12 residues. Germline V gene lookup returns CDR1 SQVTM and CDR2 ANQGSEA. V shed 7 bases and J shed 6 bases, with 15 bases lying between them.

A word on this clonotype: Relative to the germline gene, one junction end is altered; a read error may explain this. The J gene is TRBJ2-7, the V gene TRBV12-3 or TRBV12-4, with 7 bases fitting TRBD2. The CDR3 has 16 residues. Here the CDR3 reads CASSVASGIPSHEQYF. CDR3 sequence (DNA): TGTGCCAGCAGTGTTGCTAGCGGAATACCCTCCCACGAGCAGTACTTC.

This clonotype has more than one count but fewer than ten. This chain joins TRBV28 and TRBJ2-3, with D perhaps matching TRBD2 (5 bases). V was shortened by 5 bases and J by 2 bases, with 11 bases between the two germline ends. The CDR3 is 14 amino acids. The germline V gene encodes CDR1 MDHEN and CDR2 SYDVKM. For the CDR3, the DNA is TGTGCCAGCAGTACCCGGGATTCCACAGATACGCAGTATTTT. Translating it yields CASSTRDSTDTQYF.

The chain carries TRBV28 and TRBJ2-3; weak D call: TRBD2 (5 bases). The ends were cut back, 3 bases at V and 0 bases at J, with 13 bases in the middle. CDR1 is MDHEN, CDR2 SYDVKM, per germline. CDR3 length equals 16 residues. Here the CDR3 reads CASSFNEGGSTDTQYF. CDR3 bases: TGTGCCAGCAGTTTTAATGAGGGCGGGAGCACAGATACGCAGTATTTT.

This clonotype was counted ten times or more. CDR3 region: CASSFFRGLRETQYF. CDR3 in DNA: TGTGCCAGCAGTTTTTTCAGGGGGTTGCGGGAGACCCAGTACTTC. This sequence joins TRBV28 and TRBJ2-5, with 7 bases aligning to TRBD1. J lost 5 bases, V lost 3 bases, and 9 bases had no gene match. The CDR3 totals 15 residues. Germline assignment: CDR1 MDHEN and CDR2 SYDVKM.

This clonotype showed up many times. This chain joins TRBV7-2 and TRBJ1-6; tentative D call: TRBD1 (5 bases). Germline assignment: CDR1 SGHTA and CDR2 FQGNSA. The V end lost 6 bases, the J end lost 11 bases, and 23 bases lay between the germline ends. The CDR3 sequence is 16 residues long. The DNA for the CDR3 is TGTGCCAGCAGTACCCTTGGCCCGGGGCCAGGGACACCCCTCCACTTT. Translating gives CASSTLGPGPGTPLHF.

The chain couples TRBV6-1 to TRBJ2-2; D uncertain. The germline V gene encodes CDR1 MNHNS and CDR2 SASEGT. V was pared by 6 bases and J by 5 bases, with 10 bases between. The CDR3 has 13 residues. The CDR3 sequence: CASSTGWTGELFF. The DNA of the CDR3 is TGTGCCAGCAGCACCGGATGGACCGGGGAGCTGTTTTTT.

A few counts support this clonotype. The J gene is TRBJ1-5, the V gene TRBV5-5; 7 nucleotides align to TRBD1. Per the germline V gene, CDR1 is SGHKS and CDR2 is YYEKEE (reference sequence). V gave up 4 bases and J gave up 7 bases; unmatched junction bases: 11. The CDR3 extends over 15 amino acids. The CDR3 coding sequence is TGTGCCAGCAGCCCTTGGGACAGTATGATCCAGCCCCAGCATTTT. Translation: CASSPWDSMIQPQHF.

The chain couples TRBV5-1 to TRBJ1-1; D remains unclear. Between the trimmed V and J ends, which lost 4 bases and 10 bases, there was a span of 14 bases. CDR1 and CDR2 (germline): SGHRS, YFSETQ. The CDR3 runs to 12 residues. The CDR3 nucleotides read TGCGCCAGCAGCCCTCCGGGCTTGGGAGCTTTCTTT. It specifies CASSPPGLGAFF. The full variable domain, in which reference TRBV5-1 and TRBJ1-1 provide the parts outside the CDR3, is KAGVTQTPRYLIKTRGQQVTLSCSPISGHRSVSWYQQTPGQGLQFLFEYFSETQRNKGNFPGRFSGRQFSNSRSEMNVSTLELGDSALYLCASSPPGLGAFFGQGTRLTVV.

A word on this clonotype: The junction differs from germline at one of its ends, possibly a read error. The rearrangement links TRBV11-1 to TRBJ1-5; no reliable D call. The CDR3 covers 16 residues. CDR1 is SGHAT, CDR2 FQDESV, per germline (reference sequence). CDR3: CASSQGYRESNQPQHF. Here the CDR3 DNA reads TGCGCCAGCAGCCAAGGTTATAGGGAGAGCAATCAGCCCCAGCATTTT.

The sample holds many counts of this clonotype. The genes are TRBV27 and TRBJ1-5, with unresolved D. Trimming took 3 bases from V and 7 from J, leaving 25 bases between them. There are 18 residues in the CDR3. The germline V gene encodes CDR1 MNHEY and CDR2 SMNVEV (reference sequence). The CDR3 DNA is TGTGCCAGCAGTTTCAGCGGCGTGGTCGCTAAGCGAGGGCAGCCCCAGCATTTT. Its protein is CASSFSGVVAKRGQPQHF.

The chain links TRBV5-6 to TRBJ2-7, with 7 bases lining up with TRBD2. V trimming: 5 bases; J trimming: 0 bases; junction bases outside the gene matches: 8. The CDR3 contains 15 residues. Per the germline V gene, CDR1 is SGHDT and CDR2 is YYEEEE. The CDR3 DNA reads as TGTGCCAGCAGGAGAGCGGGATTAAGCTCCTACGAGCAGTACTTC. Encoded protein: CASRRAGLSSYEQYF.

This clonotype came up many times. The chain carries TRBV6-1 and TRBJ1-5, with a possible D match to TRBD1 (6 bases). The V and J ends lost 7 bases and 6 bases respectively, with 16 bases between them. The CDR3 covers 14 residues. CDR1 and CDR2 from the germline V gene are MNHNS and SASEGT. CDR3 residues: CASTFGPGVQPQHF. CDR3 DNA sequence: TGTGCCAGCACCTTTGGTCCAGGGGTTCAGCCCCAGCATTTT.

This clonotype was seen at least ten times. The V and J genes are TRBV28 and TRBJ1-2; D remains unclear. Germline V gene sequence: CDR1 MDHEN, CDR2 SYDVKM. The CDR3 spans 13 residues. The ends were cut back, 5 bases at V and 7 bases at J, with 14 bases in the middle. In DNA form, the CDR3 reads TGTGCCAGCAGTCCCCCCGGCGGGGTTGGCTACACCTTC. Translating gives CASSPPGGVGYTF.

The chain employs TRBV6-1 and TRBJ2-5, with D perhaps being TRBD1 or TRBD2 (5 bases each). The CDR3 consists of 14 residues. The germline V gene encodes CDR1 MNHNS and CDR2 SASEGT. Deletions cut 2 bases from V and 0 bases from J, with 7 bases between. CDR3 region: CASSEWGNQETQYF. The CDR3 nucleotides read TGTGCCAGCAGTGAATGGGGGAACCAAGAGACCCAGTACTTC.

This clonotype was counted a few times. The V gene is TRBV7-2, the J gene TRBJ1-1; D possibly corresponds to TRBD1 (5 bases). Germline V CDR1 and CDR2: SGHTA, FQGNSA. CDR3 length equals 14 residues. Trimming took 3 bases from V and 4 from J, leaving 12 bases between them. CDR3 protein: CASSFKGIGTEAFF. The CDR3 DNA sequence: TGTGCCAGCAGCTTTAAGGGGATCGGCACTGAAGCTTTCTTT.